The 16 T cell receptor beta chains below all came from one sample that was sequenced in a study of CD8+ T cells in alopecia areata. RNA was isolated and reverse transcribed to cDNA, the sequencing template. Clones were read by immunoSEQ multiplex PCR, and TCRdb kept only the in-frame ones, dropping some. The sample shows over 90,000 clones, about 60% of them seen only once. Material for sequencing was CD4+ T cells sorted from blood. Every receptor here comes from a human donor in good health.

This chain joins TRBV29-1 and TRBJ2-7; TRBD1 or TRBD2 may be the D gene (5 bases each). Looked up from germline, CDR1 is SQVTM and CDR2 is ANQGSEA. Between the trimmed V and J ends, which lost 7 bases and 11 bases, there was a span of 24 bases. This CDR3 has 13 residues. The CDR3 DNA follows: TGCAGCGCCGCTCGCGACGGGACCCAAGAAAAGTACTTC. Translating it yields CSAARDGTQEKYF.

The CDR3 spells CASSQGGTSTYEQYF. The CDR3 nucleotides are TGTGCCAGCAGCCAAGGCGGGACTAGTACCTACGAGCAGTACTTC. The chain uses TRBV4-2 and TRBJ2-7; 8 bases line up with TRBD2. This CDR3 contains 15 residues. Looked up from germline, CDR1 is LGHNA and CDR2 is YNFKEQ. After removal of 1 base from V and 2 bases from J, the junction contained 4 bases not matched to a gene.

Turning to this clone: Other nucleotide sequences in the sample specify the same CDR3. The rearrangement links TRBV5-1 to TRBJ2-7, with 11 nucleotides matching TRBD2. Germline CDR1 is SGHRS and CDR2 is YFSETQ. The CDR3 runs 15 residues. The trim removed 1 base at V and 0 bases at J, leaving 0 bases unmatched. Here the CDR3 reads CASSLTSGSSYEQYF. Here the CDR3 DNA reads TGCGCCAGCAGCTTGACTAGCGGGAGCTCCTACGAGCAGTACTTC.

This clone occurred a few times. This rearrangement joins TRBV7-8 to TRBJ2-1; TRBD2 matches at 8 bases. Germline loops: CDR1 SGHVS, CDR2 FQNEAQ. This CDR3 contains 16 residues. The V gene end was trimmed by 5 bases and the J gene end by 3 bases; junction bases not matched to a gene: 9. The CDR3 protein is CASSPRAGGGYNEQFF. The DNA for the CDR3 is TGTGCCAGCAGCCCCAGGGCCGGGGGGGGCTACAATGAGCAGTTCTTC.

The rearrangement links TRBV29-1 to TRBJ2-6; D uncertain. The germline V gene has CDR1 SQVTM and CDR2 ANQGSEA. Trimming took 2 bases from V and 1 from J, leaving 9 bases between them. The CDR3 runs to 15 residues. The DNA of the CDR3 is TGCAGCGTTGAATTGTTGCCATCTGGGGCCAACGTCCTGACTTTC. This translates into CSVELLPSGANVLTF.

This rearrangement joins TRBV5-6 to TRBJ1-6, with TRBD1 matching 7 bases. J gave up 6 bases and V 3 bases, and 6 bases lay outside the gene matches. CDR3 length: 15 amino acids. CDR1 SGHDT and CDR2 YYEEEE come from the germline V gene. The CDR3 loop reads CASSSQGSLNSPLHF. The CDR3 DNA is TGTGCCAGCAGCTCACAGGGGAGCCTTAATTCACCCCTCCACTTT.

The chain uses TRBV28 and TRBJ1-1; TRBD1 is a possible D gene (6 bases). Trimming shortened V by 4 bases and J by 5 bases, and 14 bases separated the two germline ends. The germline CDR1 and CDR2 sequences are MDHEN and SYDVKM. This CDR3 region has 14 residues. The DNA of the CDR3 is TGTGCCAGCAGTTCAGGACAGACAATAACTGAAGCTTTCTTT. Protein: CASSSGQTITEAFF.

The chain employs TRBV25-1 and TRBJ2-6; 11 positions agree with TRBD1. The V gene end was trimmed by 5 bases and the J gene end by 2 bases; junction bases not matched to a gene: 5. Germline lookup yields CDR1 MGHDK and CDR2 SYGVNS. The CDR3 length is 17 residues. This CDR3 reads CASSKGQGVAGANVLTF. The CDR3 DNA sequence: TGTGCCAGCAGTAAGGGACAGGGGGTCGCTGGGGCCAACGTCCTGACTTTC.

This clone was seen only a few times. The chain links TRBV27 to TRBJ2-5, with D possibly TRBD2 on 6 matching bases. There are 16 residues in the CDR3. In germline, CDR1 is MNHEY, CDR2 SMNVEV (reference sequence). V was shortened by 2 bases and J by 4 bases, with 17 bases between the two germline ends. The CDR3 sequence is CASSLEGVAGPETQYF. The CDR3 nucleotides are TGTGCCAGCAGTTTAGAAGGGGTCGCGGGGCCAGAGACCCAGTACTTC.

This rearrangement joins TRBV6-5 to TRBJ2-1; perhaps TRBD1 as D (6 bases). Per germline, CDR1 MNHEY and CDR2 SVGAGI. The CDR3 contains 13 residues. The V end was cut by 3 bases, the J end by 13 bases, with 16 bases between. DNA of the CDR3: TGTGCCAGCAGTTATACGGAACAGGGCTTTCAGTTCTTC. It encodes CASSYTEQGFQFF.

This clone was seen a handful of times. The rearrangement joins TRBV7-2 to TRBJ2-3; 7 bases fit TRBD2. V lost 5 bases to trimming and J lost 4 bases; unmatched junction nucleotides: 12. The CDR3 is 16 residues long. CDR1 is SGHTA and CDR2 is FQGNSA in the germline V gene. The CDR3, as DNA: TGTGCCAGCAGCCCGGAGCGACCGGGGGGTGCAGATACGCAGTATTTT. It specifies CASSPERPGGADTQYF. Together with reference TRBV7-2 and TRBJ2-3, the CDR3 gives the full variable domain: GAGVSQSPSNKVTEKGKDVELRCDPISGHTALYWYRQSLGQGLEFLIYFQGNSAPDKSGLPSDRFSAERTGGSVSTLTIQRTQQEDSAVYLCASSPERPGGADTQYFGPGTRLTVL.

V gene TRBV2 combines with J gene TRBJ2-5, with 9 bases identical to TRBD1. This CDR3 is built from 19 residues. The junction had 17 bases not matched to a gene; V was cut back by 4 bases and J by 2 bases. The V gene's germline CDR1 is SNHLY and CDR2 FYNNEI. The CDR3 DNA reads TGTGCCAGCAGTGTGGAGTTTCTAGGGACAGGGCAAAAGCAAGAGACCCAGTACTTC. The encoded protein is CASSVEFLGTGQKQETQYF. Based on the CDR3 plus reference TRBV2 and TRBJ2-5, the full variable domain is EPEVTQTPSHQVTQMGQEVILRCVPISNHLYFYWYRQILGQKVEFLVSFYNNEISEKSEIFDDQFSVERPDGSNFTLKIRSTKLEDSAMYFCASSVEFLGTGQKQETQYFGPGTRLLVL.

The genes are TRBV30 and TRBJ2-3; 10 bases fit TRBD1. Germline V gives CDR1 GTSNPN, CDR2 SVGIG (reference sequence). The trim removed 2 bases at V and 5 bases at J, leaving 7 bases unmatched. There are 15 residues in the CDR3. CDR3 protein: CAWSQGQGLRDTQYF. The CDR3 region has the DNA TGTGCCTGGAGTCAGGGACAGGGGTTGAGAGATACGCAGTATTTT.

The rearrangement uses TRBV2 and TRBJ2-3; perhaps TRBD2 as D (7 bases). Germline loops: CDR1 SNHLY, CDR2 FYNNEI. V dropped 4 bases and J dropped 1 base, with 12 bases sitting between them. The CDR3 contains 15 residues. The CDR3 region is CASSGLRGRTDTQYF. For the CDR3, the DNA is TGTGCCAGCAGTGGGCTGCGGGGGCGCACAGATACGCAGTATTTT.

The rearrangement joins TRBV5-6 to TRBJ2-1, with D perhaps TRBD1 or TRBD2 (6 bases each). Germline V gene lookup returns CDR1 SGHDT and CDR2 YYEEEE. This CDR3 has 13 residues. V gave up 2 bases and J gave up 11 bases, with 14 bases separating them. CDR3 protein: CASSFGARGQQFF. DNA for the CDR3: TGTGCCAGCAGCTTTGGGGCCCGGGGGCAGCAGTTCTTC. Filled out from reference TRBV5-6 and TRBJ2-1, the complete variable domain reads DAGVTQSPTHLIKTRGQQVTLRCSPKSGHDTVSWYQQALGQGPQFIFQYYEEEERQRGNFPDRFSGHQFPNYSSELNVNALLLGDSALYLCASSFGARGQQFFGPGTRLTVL.

V is TRBV2 and J is TRBJ2-7; D unresolved. V lost 6 bases to trimming and J lost 2 bases, with 14 bases between them. This CDR3 is 14 amino acids long. The germline gives CDR1 SNHLY, CDR2 FYNNEI. The CDR3 sequence: CASREMTVAYEQYF. Written as DNA, the CDR3 is TGTGCCAGCAGGGAAATGACCGTCGCCTACGAGCAGTACTTC.